This TCR beta chain was captured by sequencing in a study of blood T cells in healthy people across ages. CDR3 length: 17 amino acids. The junction had 12 bases not matched to a gene; V was cut back by 5 bases and J by 1 base. CDR1 GTSNPN and CDR2 SVGIG come from the germline V gene (reference sequence). PCR was performed a second time for about 7 to 12 cycles using a sample-barcoded 5' primer and a J-beta primer mix. MiXCR, run by TCRdb on the 5' RACE reads, gives a single entry per CDR3 protein. The repertoire holds some 780,000 distinct CDR3 sequences, with approximately 60% as singletons. The specimen sequenced was blood. The clonotype comes from a man aged 35 to 55 in good health. The J gene is TRBJ2-5, the V gene TRBV30; 11 nucleotides line up with TRBD1. For the CDR3, the DNA is TGTGCCTGGGATAAGGGATCAGGACAGGGGGCCCAAGAGACCCAGTACTTC. This codes for CAWDKGSGQGAQETQYF.